This T cell receptor (beta chain) stems from a study of blood T cell repertoires in COVID-19. Study summary: PBMCs, B-cell-depleted T cells, or T cells provided the cDNA or gDNA that made up the material.

Trimming took off 5 bases at V and 1 base at J, with 9 bases between the two ends. CDR3 length equals 13 residues. Germline CDR1 and CDR2: SGHAT and FQDESV (reference sequence). Authors' data handling: Estimation of nucleated cell counts relied on the amplification of reference gene primers. Method: immunoSEQ multiplex PCR; TCRdb's copy keeps in-frame clones and lacks some. V, J and clone size reflect that table, while D and trimming were determined from the DNA. The data contain 220,000 or so clones, around 87% of them singletons. The chain couples TRBV11-1 to TRBJ2-7; D remains unclear. The sequencing input was peripheral blood. The origin of this receptor is a woman aged 50 to 60 with COVID-19, enrolled during active disease. CDR3 DNA sequence: TGTGCCAGCAGCCCTAGGCTTTCCTACGAGCAGTACTTC. It specifies CASSPRLSYEQYF.